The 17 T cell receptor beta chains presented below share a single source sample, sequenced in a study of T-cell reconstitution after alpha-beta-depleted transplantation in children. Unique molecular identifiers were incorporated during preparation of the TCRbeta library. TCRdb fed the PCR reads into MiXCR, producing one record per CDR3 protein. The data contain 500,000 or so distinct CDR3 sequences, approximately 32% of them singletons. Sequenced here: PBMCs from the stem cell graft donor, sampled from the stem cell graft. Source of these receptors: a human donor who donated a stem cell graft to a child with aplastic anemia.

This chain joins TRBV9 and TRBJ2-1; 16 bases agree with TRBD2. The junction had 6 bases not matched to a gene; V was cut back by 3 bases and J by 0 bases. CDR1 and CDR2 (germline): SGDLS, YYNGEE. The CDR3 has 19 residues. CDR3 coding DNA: TGTGCCAGCAGCGGGGGGGGACTAGCGGGAGGGAGCTCCTACAATGAGCAGTTCTTC. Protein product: CASSGGGLAGGSSYNEQFF. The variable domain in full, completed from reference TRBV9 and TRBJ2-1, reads DSGVTQTPKHLITATGQRVTLRCSPRSGDLSVYWYQQSLDQGLQFLIQYYNGEERAKGNILERFSAQQFPDLHSELNLSSLELGDSALYFCASSGGGLAGGSSYNEQFFGPGTRLTVL.

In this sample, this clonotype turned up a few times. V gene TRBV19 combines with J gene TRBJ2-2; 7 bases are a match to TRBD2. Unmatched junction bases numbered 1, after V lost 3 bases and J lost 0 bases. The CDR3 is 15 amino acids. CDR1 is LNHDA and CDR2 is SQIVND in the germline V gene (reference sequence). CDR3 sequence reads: CASSILAANTGELFF. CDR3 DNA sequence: TGTGCCAGTAGTATCCTAGCGGCGAACACCGGGGAGCTGTTTTTT.

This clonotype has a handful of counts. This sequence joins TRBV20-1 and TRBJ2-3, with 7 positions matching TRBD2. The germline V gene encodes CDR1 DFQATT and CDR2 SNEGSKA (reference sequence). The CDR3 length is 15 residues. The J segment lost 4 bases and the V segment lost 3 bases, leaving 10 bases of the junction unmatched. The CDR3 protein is CSARAKAGFPDTQYF. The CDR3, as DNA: TGCAGTGCTAGGGCTAAAGCGGGGTTTCCAGATACGCAGTATTTT.

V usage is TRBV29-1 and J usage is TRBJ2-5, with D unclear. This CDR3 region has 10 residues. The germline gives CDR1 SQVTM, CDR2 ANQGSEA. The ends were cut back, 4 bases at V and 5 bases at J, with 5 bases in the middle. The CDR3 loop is CSVGSETQYF. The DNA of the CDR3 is TGCAGCGTTGGGTCGGAGACCCAGTACTTC.

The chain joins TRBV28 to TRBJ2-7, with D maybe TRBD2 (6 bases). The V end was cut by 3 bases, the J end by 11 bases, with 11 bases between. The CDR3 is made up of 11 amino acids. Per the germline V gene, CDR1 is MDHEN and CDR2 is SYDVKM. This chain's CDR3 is CASSLTGEEYF. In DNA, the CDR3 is TGTGCCAGCAGTTTGACGGGAGAGGAGTACTTC. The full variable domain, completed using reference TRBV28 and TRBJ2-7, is DVKVTQSSRYLVKRTGEKVFLECVQDMDHENMFWYRQDPGLGLRLIYFSYDVKMKEKGDIPEGYSVSREKKERFSLILESASTNQTSMYLCASSLTGEEYFGPGTRLTVT.

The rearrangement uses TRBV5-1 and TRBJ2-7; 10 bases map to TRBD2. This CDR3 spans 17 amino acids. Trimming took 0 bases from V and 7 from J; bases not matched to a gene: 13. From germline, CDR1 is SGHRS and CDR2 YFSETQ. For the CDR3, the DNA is TGCGCCAGCAGCTTGGCCAGTGGACTAGCGGTGCTCTCGGAGCAGTACTTC. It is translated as CASSLASGLAVLSEQYF.

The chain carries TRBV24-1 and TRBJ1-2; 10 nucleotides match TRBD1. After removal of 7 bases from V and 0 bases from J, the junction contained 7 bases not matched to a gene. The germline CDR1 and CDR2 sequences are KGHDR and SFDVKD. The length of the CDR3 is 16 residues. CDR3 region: CATSPGQGISNYGYTF. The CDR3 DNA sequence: TGTGCCACCAGCCCGGGACAGGGGATCTCTAACTATGGCTACACCTTC.

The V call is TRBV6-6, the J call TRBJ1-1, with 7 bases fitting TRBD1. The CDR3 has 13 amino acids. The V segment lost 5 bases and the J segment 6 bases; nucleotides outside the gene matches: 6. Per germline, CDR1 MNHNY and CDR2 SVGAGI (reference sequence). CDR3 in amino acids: CASSPRGQAEAFF. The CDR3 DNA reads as TGTGCCAGCAGTCCAAGGGGGCAGGCTGAAGCTTTCTTT.

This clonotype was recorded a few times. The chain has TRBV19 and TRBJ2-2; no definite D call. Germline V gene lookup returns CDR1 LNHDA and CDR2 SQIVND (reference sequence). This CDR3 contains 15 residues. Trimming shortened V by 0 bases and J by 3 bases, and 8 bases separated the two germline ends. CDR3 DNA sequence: TGTGCCAGTAGTATAGATGCACGGGACACCGGGGAGCTGTTTTTT. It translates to CASSIDARDTGELFF.

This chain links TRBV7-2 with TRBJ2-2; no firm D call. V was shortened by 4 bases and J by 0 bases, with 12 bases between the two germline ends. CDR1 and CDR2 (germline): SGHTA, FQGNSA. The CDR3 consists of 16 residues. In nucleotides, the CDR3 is TGTGCCAGCAGCTCGACTGAGAACGCGAACACCGGGGAGCTGTTTTTT. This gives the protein CASSSTENANTGELFF.

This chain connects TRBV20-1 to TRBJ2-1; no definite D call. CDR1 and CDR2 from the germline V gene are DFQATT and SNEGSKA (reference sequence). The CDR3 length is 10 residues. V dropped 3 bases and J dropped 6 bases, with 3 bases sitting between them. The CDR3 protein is CSASFNEQFF. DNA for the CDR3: TGCAGTGCTAGTTTCAATGAGCAGTTCTTC.

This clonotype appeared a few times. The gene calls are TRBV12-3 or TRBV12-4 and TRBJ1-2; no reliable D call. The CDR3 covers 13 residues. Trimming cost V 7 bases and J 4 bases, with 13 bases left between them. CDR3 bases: TGTGCCAGCACTCGGTTCTCGGGCTATGGCTACACCTTC. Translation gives CASTRFSGYGYTF.

The CDR3, as DNA: TGCGCCAGCAGCTTGGATGAGGGACTAGTATCTACTATATCTTTCTTC. Translated: CASSLDEGLVSTISFF. The chain uses TRBV5-1 and TRBJ2-1, with 8 bases identical to TRBD2. Per germline, CDR1 SGHRS and CDR2 YFSETQ. There are 16 residues in the CDR3. The V segment lost 0 bases and the J segment 16 bases; nucleotides outside the gene matches: 18.

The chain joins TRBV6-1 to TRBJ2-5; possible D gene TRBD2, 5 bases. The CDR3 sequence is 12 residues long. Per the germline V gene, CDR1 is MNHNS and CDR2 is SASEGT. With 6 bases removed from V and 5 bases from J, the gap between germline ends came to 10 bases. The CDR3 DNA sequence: TGTGCCAGCAGCGCGGCTAGCGAGACCCAGTACTTC. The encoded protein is CASSAASETQYF.

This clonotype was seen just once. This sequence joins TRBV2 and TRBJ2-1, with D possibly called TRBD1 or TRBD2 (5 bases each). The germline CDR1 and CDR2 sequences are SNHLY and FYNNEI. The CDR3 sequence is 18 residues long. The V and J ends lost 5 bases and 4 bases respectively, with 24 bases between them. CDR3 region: CASSFDSRVLVSYNEQFF. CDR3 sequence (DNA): TGTGCCAGCAGTTTCGATAGCAGGGTACTAGTATCGTACAATGAGCAGTTCTTC. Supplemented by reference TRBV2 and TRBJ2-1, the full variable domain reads EPEVTQTPSHQVTQMGQEVILRCVPISNHLYFYWYRQILGQKVEFLVSFYNNEISEKSEIFDDQFSVERPDGSNFTLKIRSTKLEDSAMYFCASSFDSRVLVSYNEQFFGPGTRLTVL.

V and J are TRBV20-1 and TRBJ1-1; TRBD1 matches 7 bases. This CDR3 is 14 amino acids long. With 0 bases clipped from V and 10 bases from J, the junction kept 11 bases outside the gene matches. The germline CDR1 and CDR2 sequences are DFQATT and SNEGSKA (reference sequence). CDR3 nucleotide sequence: TGCAGTGCTAGAGATGATCGAACAGGGGCTTTAGCTTTCTTT. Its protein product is CSARDDRTGALAFF.

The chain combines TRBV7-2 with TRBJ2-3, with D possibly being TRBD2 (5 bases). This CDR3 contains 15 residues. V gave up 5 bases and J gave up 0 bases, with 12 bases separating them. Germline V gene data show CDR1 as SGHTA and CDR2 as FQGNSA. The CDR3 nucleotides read TGTGCCAGCAGCCCCTCGCGGGCGAGCACAGATACGCAGTATTTT. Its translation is CASSPSRASTDTQYF.